This TCR beta chain was identified in a study of T cells in tumors after PD-1 blockade. Study-level information: Excluded were patients with checkpoint blockade, immunosuppressants, or radiotherapy or other anti-cancer therapy within 4 weeks. Mean per blood sample: some 120,000 templates (about 23,000-257,772), around 34,000 unique clonotypes. Daily vismodegib 150 mg continued in a subset of anti-PD-1-treated patients.

The V gene's germline CDR1 is MNHEY and CDR2 SVGAGI. The CDR3 is 13 amino acids. V lost 0 bases to trimming and J lost 10 bases, with 9 bases between them. Tumor or blood genomic DNA was sequenced, with inputs of about 550 ng to 6,004 ng. TCRdb keeps only in-frame clones here, not all; method: immunoSEQ multiplex PCR. Among roughly 35,000 clones, 73% were seen once, and the ten largest hold approximately 40%. This TCR came from a human donor with basal cell carcinoma. The sequenced sample was PBMCs, obtained after anti-PD-1 treatment. The genes are TRBV6-5 and TRBJ1-4; a weak D match, TRBD1 (5 bases). The CDR3 coding sequence is TGTGCCAGCAGTTACTCTTCCGGGGGAAAACTGTTTTTT. Translation gives CASSYSSGGKLFF.